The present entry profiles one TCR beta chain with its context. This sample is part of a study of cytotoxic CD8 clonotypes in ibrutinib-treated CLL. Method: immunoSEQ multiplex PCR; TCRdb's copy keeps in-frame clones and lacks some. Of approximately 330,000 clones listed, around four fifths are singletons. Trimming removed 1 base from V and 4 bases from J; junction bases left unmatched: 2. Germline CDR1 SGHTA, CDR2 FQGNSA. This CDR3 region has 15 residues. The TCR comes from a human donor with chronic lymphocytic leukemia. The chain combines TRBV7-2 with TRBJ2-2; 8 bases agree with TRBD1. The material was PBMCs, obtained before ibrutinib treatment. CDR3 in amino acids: CASSLDRGSTGELFF. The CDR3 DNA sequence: TGTGCCAGCAGCTTAGACAGGGGGAGCACCGGGGAGCTGTTTTTT.